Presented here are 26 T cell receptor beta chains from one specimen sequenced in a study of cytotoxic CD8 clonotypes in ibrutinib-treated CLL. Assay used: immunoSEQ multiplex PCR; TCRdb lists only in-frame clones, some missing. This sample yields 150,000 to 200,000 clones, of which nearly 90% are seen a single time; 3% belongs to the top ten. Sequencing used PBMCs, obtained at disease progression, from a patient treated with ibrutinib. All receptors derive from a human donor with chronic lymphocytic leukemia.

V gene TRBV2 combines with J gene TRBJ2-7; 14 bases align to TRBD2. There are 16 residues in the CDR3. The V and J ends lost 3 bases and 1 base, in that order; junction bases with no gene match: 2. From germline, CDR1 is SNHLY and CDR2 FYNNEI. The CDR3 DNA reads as TGTGCCAGCAGTGAGGGGACTAGCGGGAGTTCCTACGAGCAGTACTTC. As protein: CASSEGTSGSSYEQYF.

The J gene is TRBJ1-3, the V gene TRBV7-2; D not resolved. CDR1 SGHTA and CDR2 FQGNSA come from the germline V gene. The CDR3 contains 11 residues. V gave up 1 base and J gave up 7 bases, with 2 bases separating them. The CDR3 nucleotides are TGTGCCAGCAGCTTAGTCAACACCATATATTTT. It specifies CASSLVNTIYF.

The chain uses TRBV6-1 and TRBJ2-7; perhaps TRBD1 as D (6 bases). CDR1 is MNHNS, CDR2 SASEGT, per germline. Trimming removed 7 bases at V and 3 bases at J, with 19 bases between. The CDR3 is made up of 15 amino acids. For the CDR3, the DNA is TGTGCCAGCACACCCCGGCGGACAGTCTTCTACGAGCAGTACTTC. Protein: CASTPRRTVFYEQYF.

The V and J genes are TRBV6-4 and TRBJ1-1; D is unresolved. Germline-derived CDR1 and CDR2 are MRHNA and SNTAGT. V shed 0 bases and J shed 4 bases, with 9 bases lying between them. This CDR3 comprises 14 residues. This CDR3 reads CASSDSPGSTEAFF. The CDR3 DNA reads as TGTGCCAGCAGTGACTCCCCGGGGAGCACTGAAGCTTTCTTT.

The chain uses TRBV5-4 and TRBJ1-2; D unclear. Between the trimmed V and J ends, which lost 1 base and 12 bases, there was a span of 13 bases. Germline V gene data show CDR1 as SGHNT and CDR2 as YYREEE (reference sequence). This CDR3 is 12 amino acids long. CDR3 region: CASSLPAGSDTF. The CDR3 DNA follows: TGTGCCAGCAGCTTGCCCGCGGGGAGCGACACCTTC.

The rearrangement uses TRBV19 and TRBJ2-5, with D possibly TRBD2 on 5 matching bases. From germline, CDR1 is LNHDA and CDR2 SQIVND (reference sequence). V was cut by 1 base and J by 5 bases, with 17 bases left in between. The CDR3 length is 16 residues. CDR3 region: CASSIVVIEGTETQYF. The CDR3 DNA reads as TGTGCCAGTAGTATAGTGGTGATCGAGGGAACGGAGACCCAGTACTTC.

CDR3 sequence reads: CASSQQRNEKLFF. The CDR3 nucleotides are TGTGCCAGCAGTCAACAGCGAAATGAAAAACTGTTTTTT. The chain recombines TRBV7-9 with TRBJ1-4, with unresolved D. V lost 6 bases and J 5 bases, leaving 10 bases between the germline ends. Germline values: CDR1 SEHNR, CDR2 FQNEAQ (reference sequence). CDR3 length: 13 amino acids.

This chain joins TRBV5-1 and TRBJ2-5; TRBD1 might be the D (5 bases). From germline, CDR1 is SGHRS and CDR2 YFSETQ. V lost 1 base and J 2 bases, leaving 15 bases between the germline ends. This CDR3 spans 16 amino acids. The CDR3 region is CASSLQGLGGQETQYF. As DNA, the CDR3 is TGCGCCAGCAGCTTGCAGGGTCTCGGTGGGCAAGAGACCCAGTACTTC.

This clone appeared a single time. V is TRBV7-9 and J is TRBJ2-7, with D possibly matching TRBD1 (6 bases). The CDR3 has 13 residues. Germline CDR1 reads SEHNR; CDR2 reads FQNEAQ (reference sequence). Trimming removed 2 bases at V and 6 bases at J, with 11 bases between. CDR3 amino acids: CASSLQGRREQYF. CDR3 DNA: TGTGCCAGCAGCTTACAGGGGCGACGCGAGCAGTACTTC.

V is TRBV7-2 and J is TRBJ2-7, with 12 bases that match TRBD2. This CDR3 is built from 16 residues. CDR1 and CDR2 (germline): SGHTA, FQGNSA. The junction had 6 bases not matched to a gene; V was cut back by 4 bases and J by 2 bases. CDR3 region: CASSYPRTSGTYEQYF. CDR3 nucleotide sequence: TGTGCCAGCAGCTACCCCCGGACTAGCGGGACCTACGAGCAGTACTTC.

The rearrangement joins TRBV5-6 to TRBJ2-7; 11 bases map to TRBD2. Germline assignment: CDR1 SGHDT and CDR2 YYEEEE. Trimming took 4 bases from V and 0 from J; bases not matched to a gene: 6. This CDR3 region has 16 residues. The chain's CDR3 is CASSHISGRASYEQYF. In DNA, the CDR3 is TGTGCCAGCAGCCACATTAGCGGGAGGGCCTCCTACGAGCAGTACTTC.

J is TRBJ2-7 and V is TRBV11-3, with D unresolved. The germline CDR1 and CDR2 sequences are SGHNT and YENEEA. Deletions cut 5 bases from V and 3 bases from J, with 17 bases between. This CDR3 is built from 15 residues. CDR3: CASSLTGATIYEQYF. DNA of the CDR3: TGTGCCAGCAGCCTCACTGGAGCCACAATCTACGAGCAGTACTTC.

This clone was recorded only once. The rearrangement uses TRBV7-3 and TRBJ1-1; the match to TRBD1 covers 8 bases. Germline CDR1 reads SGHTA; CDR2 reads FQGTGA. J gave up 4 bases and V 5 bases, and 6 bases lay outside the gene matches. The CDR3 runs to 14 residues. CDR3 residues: CASSLPGGFTEAFF. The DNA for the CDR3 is TGTGCCAGCAGCCTCCCAGGGGGCTTCACTGAAGCTTTCTTT.

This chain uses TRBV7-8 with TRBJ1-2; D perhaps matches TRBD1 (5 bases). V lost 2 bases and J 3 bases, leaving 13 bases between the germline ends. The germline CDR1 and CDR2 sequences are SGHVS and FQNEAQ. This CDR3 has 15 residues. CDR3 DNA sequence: TGTGCCAGCAGCTTATACAGGTCAGCGGACTATGGCTACACCTTC. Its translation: CASSLYRSADYGYTF.

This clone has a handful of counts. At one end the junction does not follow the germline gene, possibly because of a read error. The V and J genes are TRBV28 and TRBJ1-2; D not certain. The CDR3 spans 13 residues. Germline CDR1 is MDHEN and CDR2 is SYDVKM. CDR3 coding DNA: TGTGCCAGCAGTCCCCCGGACTCCCGATCCCCTTACTTC. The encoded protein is CASSPPDSRSPYF.

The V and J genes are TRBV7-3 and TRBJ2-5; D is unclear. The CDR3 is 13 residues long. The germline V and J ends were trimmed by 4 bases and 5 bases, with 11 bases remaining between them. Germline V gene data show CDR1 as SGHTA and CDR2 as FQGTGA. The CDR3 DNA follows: TGTGCCAGCAGCTCGGAACGGACGGAGACCCAGTACTTC. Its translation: CASSSERTETQYF.

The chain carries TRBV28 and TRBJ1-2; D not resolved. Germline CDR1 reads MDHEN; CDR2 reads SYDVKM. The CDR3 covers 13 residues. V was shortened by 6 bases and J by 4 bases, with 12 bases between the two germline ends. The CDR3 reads CASSPDGSYGYTF. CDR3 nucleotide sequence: TGTGCCAGCAGCCCCGACGGGAGCTATGGCTACACCTTC.

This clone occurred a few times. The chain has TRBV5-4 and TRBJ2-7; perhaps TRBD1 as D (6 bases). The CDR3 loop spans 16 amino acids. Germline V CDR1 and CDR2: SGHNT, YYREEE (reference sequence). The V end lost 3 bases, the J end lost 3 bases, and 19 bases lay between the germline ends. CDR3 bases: TGTGCCAGCAGCTCCTCGTTTGGCAGGGGTTACTACGAGCAGTACTTC. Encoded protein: CASSSSFGRGYYEQYF.

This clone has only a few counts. The CDR3 reads CASSQESVGQIYGYTF. The CDR3 coding sequence is TGTGCCAGCAGCCAAGAATCGGTGGGACAGATCTATGGCTACACCTTC. V gene TRBV4-2 combines with J gene TRBJ1-2; 7 nucleotides align to TRBD1. CDR3 length: 16 residues. Germline values: CDR1 LGHNA, CDR2 YNFKEQ. V lost 0 bases, J lost 4 bases, and 8 bases stayed unmatched.

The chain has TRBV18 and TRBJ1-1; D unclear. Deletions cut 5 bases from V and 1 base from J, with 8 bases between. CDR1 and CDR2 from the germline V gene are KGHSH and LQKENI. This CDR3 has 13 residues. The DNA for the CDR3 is TGTGCCAGCTCAGGACCCCGGAACACTGAAGCTTTCTTT. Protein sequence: CASSGPRNTEAFF.

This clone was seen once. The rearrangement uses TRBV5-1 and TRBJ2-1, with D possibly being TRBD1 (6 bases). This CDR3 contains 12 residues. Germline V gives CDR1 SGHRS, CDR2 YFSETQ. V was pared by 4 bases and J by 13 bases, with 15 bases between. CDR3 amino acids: CASSPTTGFQFF. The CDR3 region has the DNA TGCGCCAGCAGCCCGACGACAGGTTTTCAGTTCTTC.

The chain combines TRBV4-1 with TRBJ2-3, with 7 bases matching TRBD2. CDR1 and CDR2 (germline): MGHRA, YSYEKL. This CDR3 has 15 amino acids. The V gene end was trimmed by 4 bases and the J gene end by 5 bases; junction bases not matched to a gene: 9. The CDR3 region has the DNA TGCGCCAGCAGCCTTGGGAGGGCCACGGGAGATACGCAGTATTTT. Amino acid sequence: CASSLGRATGDTQYF.

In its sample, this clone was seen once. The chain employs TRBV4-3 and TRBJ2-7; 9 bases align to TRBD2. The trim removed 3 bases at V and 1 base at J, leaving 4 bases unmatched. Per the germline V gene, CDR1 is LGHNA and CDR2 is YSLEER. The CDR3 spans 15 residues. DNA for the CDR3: TGCGCCAGCAGCCATTTTAGCGGGAGTTCCTACGAGCAGTACTTC. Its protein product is CASSHFSGSSYEQYF.

The CDR3, as DNA: TGCGCCAGCAGCTTGGGGTGGGGCAACATGAACACTGAAGCTTTCTTT. It is translated as CASSLGWGNMNTEAFF. The chain is built from TRBV5-1 and TRBJ1-1, with D tentatively TRBD1 (5 bases). V dropped 0 bases and J dropped 0 bases, with 12 bases sitting between them. Germline V gene lookup returns CDR1 SGHRS and CDR2 YFSETQ. There are 16 residues in the CDR3.

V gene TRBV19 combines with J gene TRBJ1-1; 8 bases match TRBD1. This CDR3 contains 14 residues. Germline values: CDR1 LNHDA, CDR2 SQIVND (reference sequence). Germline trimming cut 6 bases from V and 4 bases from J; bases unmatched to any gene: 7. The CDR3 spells CASRDQGARTEAFF. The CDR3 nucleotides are TGTGCCAGTAGAGATCAGGGGGCGCGCACTGAAGCTTTCTTT.

The CDR3, as DNA: TGTGCCAGCAGCTTTTCAGAGAACACTGAAGCTTTCTTT. Protein: CASSFSENTEAFF. The rearrangement links TRBV11-2 to TRBJ1-1; D is uncertain. Trimming removed 3 bases at V and 1 base at J, with 6 bases between. The CDR3 spans 13 residues. Germline-derived CDR1 and CDR2 are SGHAT and FQNNGV.